Below are 14 T cell receptor beta chains sequenced from a single sample in a study of T cell changes during pregnancy in multiple sclerosis. The method was immunoSEQ multiplex PCR; TCRdb's version includes in-frame clones alone and lacks a portion of them. This table has about 72,000 clones, about 90% appearing once. The sample here was peripheral blood, taken in the second trimester of pregnancy. The receptors derive from a female donor with multiple sclerosis, enrolled in a pregnancy study.

V gene TRBV9 combines with J gene TRBJ2-2, with 7 bases matching TRBD1. Germline CDR1 and CDR2: SGDLS and YYNGEE. This CDR3 is 15 amino acids long. The V and J ends lost 3 bases and 6 bases, in that order; junction bases with no gene match: 8. CDR3 in DNA: TGTGCCAGCAGCGGTATCCCGGGACAGCCCGGGGAGCTGTTTTTT. Translation: CASSGIPGQPGELFF.

About this clone: The identical CDR3 is also encoded by other nucleotide sequences in the sample. The chain employs TRBV30 and TRBJ1-2; D unresolved. V lost 0 bases and J 0 bases, leaving 8 bases between the germline ends. This CDR3 is 14 amino acids long. The germline V gene encodes CDR1 GTSNPN and CDR2 SVGIG (reference sequence). DNA of the CDR3: TGTGCCTGGAGTGTCCTCCTAACTAACTATGGCTACACCTTC. Translation: CAWSVLLTNYGYTF.

This clone was counted a few times. The chain carries TRBV6-1 and TRBJ2-3; 8 bases line up with TRBD2. Germline V gene sequence: CDR1 MNHNS, CDR2 SASEGT. The CDR3 is made up of 18 amino acids. The trim removed 3 bases at V and 5 bases at J, leaving 16 bases unmatched. The chain's CDR3 is CASSDSIGAGEIGDTQYF. The CDR3 nucleotides read TGTGCCAGCAGTGATTCCATTGGAGCGGGGGAAATTGGAGATACGCAGTATTTT.

J is TRBJ1-2 and V is TRBV27; possible D gene TRBD1, 5 bases. The CDR3 totals 13 residues. V was clipped by 5 bases and J by 4 bases, with 11 bases between them. CDR1 is MNHEY and CDR2 is SMNVEV in the germline V gene (reference sequence). CDR3 protein: CASSTGEGYGYTF. The DNA for the CDR3 is TGTGCCAGCAGTACAGGTGAAGGCTATGGCTACACCTTC.

This sequence joins TRBV7-6 and TRBJ2-2; 11 bases are a match to TRBD2. This CDR3 has 17 amino acids. From germline, CDR1 is SGHVS and CDR2 FNYEAQ. J lost 3 bases, V lost 3 bases, and 6 bases had no gene match. The CDR3 reads CASSLSGSGGDTGELFF. The CDR3, as DNA: TGTGCCAGCAGCTTGTCGGGTAGCGGGGGGGACACCGGGGAGCTGTTTTTT. The full variable domain, with the rest looked up from reference TRBV7-6 and TRBJ2-2, is GAGVSQSPRYKVTKRGQDVALRCDPISGHVSLYWYRQALGQGPEFLTYFNYEAQQDKSGLPNDRFSAERPEGSISTLTIQRTEQRDSAMYRCASSLSGSGGDTGELFFGEGSRLTVL.

This chain connects TRBV7-9 to TRBJ1-2; D remains ambiguous. V was trimmed by 5 bases and J by 4 bases, leaving 8 bases between them. The germline V gene encodes CDR1 SEHNR and CDR2 FQNEAQ (reference sequence). The CDR3 is 12 amino acids. The CDR3 region is CASSAGLYGYTF. CDR3 DNA: TGTGCCAGCAGCGCCGGACTCTATGGCTACACCTTC. Full variable domain (remainder filled in from reference TRBV7-9 and TRBJ1-2): DTGVSQNPRHKITKRGQNVTFRCDPISEHNRLYWYRQTLGQGPEFLTYFQNEAQLEKSRLLSDRFSAERPKGSFSTLEIQRTEQGDSAMYLCASSAGLYGYTFGSGTRLTVV.

This chain links TRBV4-3 with TRBJ1-3; D uncertain. This CDR3 has 16 residues. The germline V gene encodes CDR1 LGHNA and CDR2 YSLEER. The V and J ends lost 8 bases and 0 bases respectively, with 17 bases between them. The CDR3 coding sequence is TGCGCCAGCCCTAACCTTAGCTCAGACTCTGGAAACACCATATATTTT. Translated, it gives CASPNLSSDSGNTIYF.

The CDR3 DNA is TGCGCCAGCAGCCAAGTCCCAGGGGGGAACACTGAAGCTTTCTTT. Its translation is CASSQVPGGNTEAFF. This rearrangement joins TRBV4-3 to TRBJ1-1, with 7 nucleotides matching TRBD1. V lost 1 base to trimming and J lost 1 base; unmatched junction nucleotides: 3. The CDR3 is 15 amino acids. CDR1 and CDR2 from the germline V gene are LGHNA and YSLEER.

The chain couples TRBV2 to TRBJ2-3, with D tentatively TRBD2 (6 bases). The germline CDR1 and CDR2 sequences are SNHLY and FYNNEI. CDR3 length: 13 residues. V lost 7 bases to trimming and J lost 2 bases, with 10 bases between them. DNA of the CDR3: TGTGCCAGCACCGGCGGGGTCACAGATACGCAGTATTTT. Its translation: CASTGGVTDTQYF.

The chain links TRBV7-9 to TRBJ1-2; 7 positions agree with TRBD1. The germline V gene encodes CDR1 SEHNR and CDR2 FQNEAQ (reference sequence). V lost 4 bases to trimming and J lost 4 bases; unmatched junction nucleotides: 18. The CDR3 contains 18 residues. The CDR3 sequence is CASSWVPGQKNRFYGYTF. CDR3 in DNA: TGTGCCAGCAGCTGGGTACCGGGACAGAAAAACCGGTTCTATGGCTACACCTTC.

V and J are TRBV6-1 and TRBJ1-2; 7 bases align to TRBD1. V shed 6 bases, J shed 1 base, and the junction held 2 bases outside the gene matches. The germline gives CDR1 MNHNS, CDR2 SASEGT. The CDR3 loop spans 13 amino acids. The DNA for the CDR3 is TGTGCCAGCAGACGGGACAGTAACTATGGCTACACCTTC. It encodes CASRRDSNYGYTF.

The CDR3: CASSIGGEVTGELFF. CDR3 nucleotide sequence: TGTGCCAGTAGTATCGGCGGGGAGGTCACCGGGGAGCTGTTTTTT. The chain recombines TRBV19 with TRBJ2-2; D perhaps matches TRBD2 (6 bases). V lost 3 bases, J lost 4 bases, and 12 bases lay in between. CDR3 length: 15 residues. CDR1 LNHDA and CDR2 SQIVND come from the germline V gene (reference sequence).

The V gene is TRBV5-4, the J gene TRBJ1-4; D possibly corresponds to TRBD1 (6 bases). The V gene lost 4 bases and the J gene lost 3 bases, with 16 bases spanning the gap. Germline assignment: CDR1 SGHNT and CDR2 YYREEE (reference sequence). The CDR3 consists of 16 residues. The CDR3 protein is CASSQGQYRANEKLFF. CDR3 DNA: TGTGCCAGCAGCCAGGGGCAGTACAGGGCTAATGAAAAACTGTTTTTT.

V usage is TRBV7-2 and J usage is TRBJ2-3; 8 bases fit TRBD2. V shed 5 bases and J 2 bases; nucleotides not matched to a gene: 6. Germline CDR1 SGHTA, CDR2 FQGNSA. The CDR3 loop spans 15 amino acids. DNA of the CDR3: TGTGCCAGCAGCCCTCTTAGCGGGGCCACAGATACGCAGTATTTT. The encoded protein is CASSPLSGATDTQYF.